One sample yielded the 6 T cell receptor beta chains listed below, sequenced in a study of blood T cell repertoires in COVID-19. Produced via immunoSEQ multiplex PCR; TCRdb's table is partial and in-frame only. The table includes 200,000 to 250,000 clones, approximately 78% detected once. The material sequenced was peripheral blood. The receptors stem from an elderly woman with COVID-19, enrolled during active disease.

The chain links TRBV5-6 to TRBJ1-1; D ambiguous. The CDR3 runs to 13 residues. Trimming took off 3 bases at V and 4 bases at J, with 10 bases between the two ends. From germline, CDR1 is SGHDT and CDR2 YYEEEE. DNA of the CDR3: TGTGCCAGCAGCTACCTCAGAGGCACTGAAGCTTTCTTT. Its translation is CASSYLRGTEAFF.

The chain recombines TRBV19 with TRBJ1-1; 9 positions match TRBD1. Unmatched junction bases numbered 6, after V lost 4 bases and J lost 0 bases. The germline V gene encodes CDR1 LNHDA and CDR2 SQIVND (reference sequence). The CDR3 consists of 16 residues. The CDR3 DNA is TGTGCCAGTAGTAGCCGGACAGGGGCTATGAACACTGAAGCTTTCTTT. It is translated as CASSSRTGAMNTEAFF.

The V gene is TRBV6-5, the J gene TRBJ1-2; 7 nucleotides agree with TRBD1. This CDR3 is 13 amino acids long. Trimming took 4 bases from V and 8 from J; bases not matched to a gene: 7. Germline assignment: CDR1 MNHEY and CDR2 SVGAGI. The CDR3: CASSWGQSVGYTF. CDR3 bases: TGTGCCAGCAGTTGGGGACAGTCGGTCGGCTACACCTTC.

This chain links TRBV19 with TRBJ2-5, with TRBD1 identical over 7 bases. The CDR3 is made up of 13 amino acids. Trimming cost V 6 bases and J 3 bases; bases outside gene matches: 4. The germline V gene encodes CDR1 LNHDA and CDR2 SQIVND (reference sequence). The CDR3 nucleotides are TGTGCCAGTAGCCGAGACAGGGAAGAGACCCAGTACTTC. Encoded protein: CASSRDREETQYF.

The chain combines TRBV6-2 or TRBV6-3 with TRBJ1-5, with no clear D. The germline V gene has CDR1 MNHEY and CDR2 SVGEGT. This CDR3 region has 13 residues. V was clipped by 4 bases and J by 6 bases, with 10 bases between them. CDR3 loop: CASSFSSSQPQHF. The CDR3 DNA reads TGTGCCAGCAGTTTTTCCTCGAGTCAGCCCCAGCATTTT.

The gene calls are TRBV21-1 and TRBJ1-1; the table's D call TRBD1 went unverified against the DNA. TRBV21-1 is a pseudogene. The CDR3 is 16 residues long. This CDR3 is CASSTRDRGVNTEAFF. The CDR3, as DNA: TGTGCCAGCAGCACCCGGGACAGGGGGGTGAACACTGAAGCTTTCTTT.